Described below is a single T cell receptor (beta chain) sequence and its context. Its antigen remains unknown. This record belongs to a study of neoadjuvant nivolumab and ipilimumab in lung cancer. General study results and limits: From pretherapy to surgery, tumor richness and clonality rose with dual therapy. Only a small number of samples underwent TCR sequencing. TCR richness and clonality were higher in tumors than adjacent uninvolved lung.

The CDR3 consists of 16 residues. The V end was cut by 0 bases, the J end by 2 bases, with 14 bases between. Germline lookup yields CDR1 MNHNS and CDR2 SASEGT. Sequencing used immunoSEQ multiplex PCR; TCRdb keeps in-frame clones, though not all of them. This sample carries 30,000 or so clones, 90% of them seen once, and the ten largest clones take about 5.3%. The specimen comprised peripheral blood, sampled after neoadjuvant nivolumab, alone or with ipilimumab, at or shortly before surgery. The origin of this receptor is an adult with non-small cell lung cancer. This sequence joins TRBV6-1 and TRBJ2-7; D is possibly TRBD2 (5 bases). The CDR3 coding sequence is TGTGCCAGCAGTGAAGCGACTATGACCCTCCCCTACGAGCAGTACTTC. Residues: CASSEATMTLPYEQYF.